This TCR beta chain was recorded in a study of cytomegalovirus exposure and HLA in healthy donors. Measured with immunoSEQ multiplex PCR; TCRdb has only the in-frame clones, and not every one. Of tens of thousands of clones in the sample, approximately 94% were seen once. The germline gives CDR1 SGHTA, CDR2 FQGNSA. There are 15 residues in the CDR3. V lost 0 bases to trimming and J lost 4 bases, with 12 bases between them. This receptor was identified in a young woman in good health and CMV-seropositive. The sequenced sample consisted of PBMCs. This chain connects TRBV7-2 to TRBJ1-1, with a possible D match to TRBD1 (5 bases). CDR3 DNA: TGTGCCAGCAGCTTAGCGCCGGGGGGAACCACTGAAGCTTTCTTT. Translating it yields CASSLAPGGTTEAFF.